This TCR beta chain was retrieved from a study of identical twins. Study conclusions and caveats: The more abundant beta clonotypes in cord blood had fewer insertions, and memory repertoires did not show this. Out-of-frame alpha sequences shared by twins were enriched for low generation probability.

This clonotype has ten or more counts. As yet, its antigen is unknown. Unique molecular identifiers were present on the cDNA, which also gained a universal primer site by template switching. Each CDR3 protein is one row after TCRdb ran MiXCR on the 5' RACE reads. The data show 1.5 million to 2 million distinct CDR3 sequences, with roughly 35% seen just once and 0.27% held by the top ten. The sequence was obtained from a newborn girl in good health. Material: cord blood.

The CDR3 coding sequence is TGTGCCAGCAGTCCAAACCGGGACGCCTACGAGCAGTACTTC. It is translated as CASSPNRDAYEQYF. This chain uses TRBV12-3 or TRBV12-4 with TRBJ2-7; D may match TRBD1 or TRBD2 (5 bases each). Trimming took 5 bases from V and 2 from J, leaving 13 bases between them. The length of the CDR3 is 14 residues.